What follows are 29 T cell receptor beta chains derived from one specimen sequenced in a study of blood T cell repertoires in COVID-19 (dated by TCRdb to 2020 to 2021). The library was built by means of the immunoSEQ multiplex PCR assay. TCRdb limited this immuneACCESS table to in-frame rearrangements with V and J called. A share of clones is missing; checked studies link under half to unresolved V genes, and the rest is unexplained. For this sample the table gives some 320,000 clones, of which more than 70% were detected only once. Roughly 5.2% of the sample is taken by the ten largest. Sequencing was carried out using PBMCs or T cells enriched from blood (not recorded which). These receptors were obtained from a woman younger than 45 who had recovered from COVID-19.

The gene calls are TRBV14 and TRBJ1-2; 7 nucleotides line up with TRBD1. The trim removed 1 base at V and 3 bases at J, leaving 5 bases unmatched. This CDR3 is built from 15 residues. Germline V lookup: CDR1 SGHDN, CDR2 FVKESK. The CDR3 spells CASSQGTGGHYGYTF. CDR3 in DNA: TGTGCCAGCAGCCAAGGGACAGGTGGTCACTATGGCTACACCTTC.

The CDR3 is CASSAYTEAFF. CDR3 coding DNA: TGTGCCAGCAGTGCGTACACTGAAGCTTTCTTT. The rearrangement joins TRBV28 to TRBJ1-1, with D unclear. The CDR3 has 11 residues. The V gene's germline CDR1 is MDHEN and CDR2 SYDVKM. V was cut by 5 bases and J by 3 bases, with 4 bases left in between.

V usage is TRBV14 and J usage is TRBJ1-3; a weak D match, TRBD1 (5 bases). CDR3 length: 15 residues. CDR1 and CDR2 (germline): SGHDN, FVKESK. V was trimmed by 0 bases and J by 0 bases, leaving 6 bases between them. The CDR3 coding sequence is TGTGCCAGCAGCCAAGACAGGGTCTCTGGAAACACCATATATTTT. This encodes CASSQDRVSGNTIYF.

The chain carries TRBV9 and TRBJ1-6; D gene unclear. Per germline, CDR1 SGDLS and CDR2 YYNGEE. The CDR3 loop spans 12 amino acids. The V end lost 3 bases, the J end lost 5 bases, and 3 bases lay between the germline ends. The CDR3 sequence: CASSGDNSPLHF. CDR3 nucleotide sequence: TGTGCCAGCAGCGGAGATAATTCACCCCTCCACTTT.

The V gene is TRBV6-4, the J gene TRBJ2-1, with 9 bases that match TRBD2. Germline CDR1 and CDR2: MRHNA and SNTAGT. The CDR3 spans 18 residues. The ends lost 3 bases at V and 5 bases at J; junction bases unmatched: 14. The CDR3 DNA reads as TGTGCCAGCAGTGAAGTGGCGGGGGGGCCATTTATTGACAATGAGCAGTTCTTC. It translates to CASSEVAGGPFIDNEQFF.

Here the CDR3 DNA reads TGTGCCAGCTCAACAGGGGGGTCGATCGACTATGGCTACACCTTC. As protein: CASSTGGSIDYGYTF. This chain uses TRBV27 with TRBJ1-2; 8 nucleotides match TRBD1. The ends lost 8 bases at V and 3 bases at J; junction bases unmatched: 11. This CDR3 spans 15 amino acids. In germline, CDR1 is MNHEY, CDR2 SMNVEV (reference sequence).

This clone was counted between two and nine times. The chain joins TRBV6-5 to TRBJ1-5, with TRBD1 identical over 7 bases. This CDR3 contains 13 residues. Trimming removed 5 bases from V and 6 bases from J; junction bases left unmatched: 4. Germline V lookup: CDR1 MNHEY, CDR2 SVGAGI. CDR3 sequence reads: CASSLQGGQPQHF. The CDR3 nucleotides are TGTGCCAGCAGTCTTCAGGGGGGTCAGCCCCAGCATTTT.

The chain joins TRBV6-4 to TRBJ2-2; TRBD1 matches at 7 bases. Germline V CDR1 and CDR2: MRHNA, SNTAGT. Trimming at V came to 2 bases and at J to 5 bases, leaving 5 bases not matched to a gene. The CDR3 loop spans 15 amino acids. CDR3 sequence reads: CASSDTGQSTGELFF. The DNA for the CDR3 is TGTGCCAGCAGTGACACGGGACAGTCGACCGGGGAGCTGTTTTTT.

This chain connects TRBV19 to TRBJ1-2, with TRBD1 as a possible D gene (5 bases). Germline-derived CDR1 and CDR2 are LNHDA and SQIVND (reference sequence). The CDR3 totals 14 residues. Trimming shortened V by 2 bases and J by 6 bases, and 13 bases separated the two germline ends. The CDR3 spells CASSISRASDGYTF. The CDR3 nucleotides are TGTGCCAGTAGTATAAGCAGGGCTTCCGATGGCTACACCTTC.

The gene calls are TRBV14 and TRBJ1-2; D is possibly TRBD1 (6 bases). V lost 4 bases and J 2 bases, leaving 14 bases between the germline ends. CDR1 and CDR2 (germline): SGHDN, FVKESK. CDR3 length equals 15 residues. DNA for the CDR3: TGTGCCAGCAGCCCGGGACCCGACAGGAACTATGGCTACACCTTC. It translates to CASSPGPDRNYGYTF.

This clone was seen a single time. The chain carries TRBV30 and TRBJ1-2; D remains ambiguous. There are 12 residues in the CDR3. From germline, CDR1 is GTSNPN and CDR2 SVGIG (reference sequence). V was shortened by 5 bases and J by 8 bases, with 15 bases between the two germline ends. The CDR3 DNA is TGTGCCTGGGGTCGAGGGATAGGAGGCTACACCTTC. Translated: CAWGRGIGGYTF.

The chain employs TRBV12-5 and TRBJ1-6; maybe TRBD1 (5 bases). Between the trimmed V and J ends, which lost 6 bases and 5 bases, there was a span of 8 bases. This CDR3 has 13 amino acids. The germline CDR1 and CDR2 sequences are LGHNT and FRNRAP. In nucleotides, the CDR3 is TGTGCTAGTGGGACAGCAAATAATTCACCCCTCCACTTT. Translated: CASGTANNSPLHF.

This clone appeared once. The chain is built from TRBV25-1 and TRBJ2-3; TRBD1 is a possible D gene (5 bases). This CDR3 is 14 amino acids long. CDR1 is MGHDK and CDR2 is SYGVNS in the germline V gene. Trimming took off 3 bases at V and 0 bases at J, with 7 bases between the two ends. CDR3 amino acids: CASSDRVSTDTQYF. CDR3 nucleotide sequence: TGTGCCAGCAGTGACAGGGTCAGCACAGATACGCAGTATTTT.

The genes are TRBV5-1 and TRBJ1-1; 7 bases are shared with TRBD1. Per germline, CDR1 SGHRS and CDR2 YFSETQ. This CDR3 spans 14 amino acids. Trimming at V came to 2 bases and at J to 4 bases, leaving 5 bases not matched to a gene. CDR3 DNA: TGCGCCAGCAGCTTATTAGGGGGCGGCACTGAAGCTTTCTTT. Residues: CASSLLGGGTEAFF. Combining the CDR3 with reference TRBV5-1 and TRBJ1-1 gives the whole variable domain KAGVTQTPRYLIKTRGQQVTLSCSPISGHRSVSWYQQTPGQGLQFLFEYFSETQRNKGNFPGRFSGRQFSNSRSEMNVSTLELGDSALYLCASSLLGGGTEAFFGQGTRLTVV.

The V call is TRBV3-1 (or the pseudogene TRBV3-2), the J call TRBJ2-1; 8 nucleotides line up with TRBD1. The V and J ends lost 4 bases and 6 bases, in that order; junction bases with no gene match: 11. Germline lookup yields CDR1 LGHDT and CDR2 YNNKEL (reference sequence). This CDR3 is built from 16 residues. DNA for the CDR3: TGTGCCAGCAGCCCCTACCCCCAGGGGGCGGCCAATGAGCAGTTCTTC. As protein: CASSPYPQGAANEQFF.

The genes are TRBV6-5 and TRBJ1-3; D call uncertain. Germline lookup yields CDR1 MNHEY and CDR2 SVGAGI. V was cut by 6 bases and J by 7 bases, with 10 bases left in between. The CDR3 covers 12 residues. This CDR3 reads CASRADGNTIYF. The CDR3 DNA reads TGTGCCAGCAGAGCGGACGGGAACACCATATATTTT.

The chain couples TRBV7-2 to TRBJ1-1; 8 bases are shared with TRBD1. The CDR3 totals 15 residues. Germline trimming cut 1 base from V and 5 bases from J; bases unmatched to any gene: 6. Germline values: CDR1 SGHTA, CDR2 FQGNSA. The CDR3 DNA reads as TGTGCCAGCAGCTTAGTCGGACAGGGAGGAACTGAAGCTTTCTTT. Translation: CASSLVGQGGTEAFF. The whole variable domain, remainder taken from reference TRBV7-2 and TRBJ1-1, is GAGVSQSPSNKVTEKGKDVELRCDPISGHTALYWYRQSLGQGLEFLIYFQGNSAPDKSGLPSDRFSAERTGGSVSTLTIQRTQQEDSAVYLCASSLVGQGGTEAFFGQGTRLTVV.

This chain joins TRBV18 and TRBJ1-1; D might be TRBD1 (5 bases). The CDR3 length is 15 residues. Per the germline V gene, CDR1 is KGHSH and CDR2 is LQKENI. Deletions cut 6 bases from V and 6 bases from J, with 20 bases between. The CDR3 DNA sequence: TGTGCCAGCTCGTCAACTCCAGGGTTTGGAGCTGAAGCTTTCTTT. The encoded protein is CASSSTPGFGAEAFF.

This sequence joins TRBV7-8 and TRBJ1-6; no clear D gene. Between the trimmed V and J ends, which lost 5 bases and 8 bases, there was a span of 16 bases. Per the germline V gene, CDR1 is SGHVS and CDR2 is FQNEAQ. The CDR3 runs to 15 residues. CDR3 region: CASSPTEGRDSPLHF. The DNA for the CDR3 is TGTGCCAGCAGCCCCACGGAGGGAAGGGATTCACCCCTCCACTTT.

The rearrangement uses TRBV6-2 or TRBV6-3 and TRBJ1-4, with no clear D. The CDR3 totals 12 residues. Trimming removed 2 bases from V and 7 bases from J, with 5 bases in between. Germline lookup yields CDR1 MNHEY and CDR2 SVGEGT. The CDR3: CASSYLGEKLFF. In DNA, the CDR3 is TGTGCCAGCAGTTACCTAGGTGAAAAACTGTTTTTT.

This chain links TRBV6-5 with TRBJ1-6; 7 bases are a match to TRBD1. CDR3 length equals 15 residues. The germline CDR1 and CDR2 sequences are MNHEY and SVGAGI. With 2 bases clipped from V and 11 bases from J, the junction kept 9 bases outside the gene matches. DNA for the CDR3: TGTGCCAGCAGTTACCCCTCGACAGGGCAGGCACCCCTCCACTTT. Amino acid sequence: CASSYPSTGQAPLHF.

The V and J genes are TRBV19 and TRBJ1-1, with D perhaps TRBD1 (5 bases). The V and J ends lost 5 bases and 13 bases respectively, with 20 bases between them. The germline CDR1 and CDR2 sequences are LNHDA and SQIVND (reference sequence). This CDR3 contains 13 residues. CDR3 in amino acids: CASSSQGNLGVFF. CDR3 nucleotide sequence: TGTGCCAGTAGTTCCCAGGGAAACTTAGGGGTTTTCTTT.

This chain connects TRBV28 to TRBJ1-2; 7 nucleotides align to TRBD1. CDR1 is MDHEN, CDR2 SYDVKM, per germline. The CDR3 loop spans 13 amino acids. With V trimmed by 1 base and J by 8 bases, 4 bases remained unmatched. CDR3 residues: CASSLYRGRGYTF. The CDR3, as DNA: TGTGCCAGCAGTTTATATAGGGGGCGCGGCTACACCTTC.

V gene TRBV11-2 combines with J gene TRBJ1-2; 10 bases match TRBD1. The CDR3 totals 17 residues. In germline, CDR1 is SGHAT, CDR2 FQNNGV. The V segment lost 4 bases and the J segment 8 bases; nucleotides outside the gene matches: 16. This chain's CDR3 is CASSSIRDRGRTKGYTF. CDR3 nucleotides: TGTGCCAGCAGCTCCATCAGGGACAGGGGAAGAACGAAAGGCTACACCTTC.

This clone was seen just once. This chain links TRBV10-3 with TRBJ2-5; D not certain. V gave up 2 bases and J gave up 5 bases, with 6 bases separating them. Germline V gene sequence: CDR1 ENHRY, CDR2 SYGVKD. CDR3 length: 12 amino acids. The CDR3 region is CAISEPMETQYF. The CDR3, as DNA: TGTGCCATCAGTGAGCCAATGGAGACCCAGTACTTC.

The chain combines TRBV28 with TRBJ1-1; 8 positions agree with TRBD1. CDR3 length: 15 amino acids. V dropped 5 bases and J dropped 3; count of bases not matched to a gene: 8. The V gene's germline CDR1 is MDHEN and CDR2 SYDVKM. The CDR3 coding sequence is TGTGCCAGCAGTGTAAGGACAGGGTTGGACACTGAAGCTTTCTTT. It yields the protein CASSVRTGLDTEAFF.

The table lists this clone with a few counts. The rearrangement joins TRBV5-8 to TRBJ1-2; D is uncertain. V lost 3 bases, J lost 6 bases, and 15 bases lay in between. This CDR3 contains 14 residues. CDR1 and CDR2 (germline): SGHTS, YDEGEE. CDR3 in DNA: TGTGCCAGCAGCTCCCGAAAAGACTCCGATGGCTACACCTTC. This sequence encodes CASSSRKDSDGYTF.

The chain recombines TRBV9 with TRBJ2-1, with 13 bases identical to TRBD2. Trimming cost V 4 bases and J 10 bases; bases outside gene matches: 8. CDR1 and CDR2 from the germline V gene are SGDLS and YYNGEE. This CDR3 region has 15 residues. The CDR3 protein is CASSLRGLAGLEQFF. Here the CDR3 DNA reads TGTGCCAGCAGCTTGCGGGGACTAGCGGGGCTCGAGCAGTTCTTC.

This clone was seen more than once but under ten times. The gene calls are TRBV7-8 and TRBJ1-2, with 8 bases aligning to TRBD1. This CDR3 is built from 15 residues. V dropped 5 bases and J dropped 3; count of bases not matched to a gene: 8. Germline V gene sequence: CDR1 SGHVS, CDR2 FQNEAQ. The CDR3 nucleotides read TGTGCCAGCAGCCAACAACTGACAGGGGACTATGGCTACACCTTC. This translates into CASSQQLTGDYGYTF.